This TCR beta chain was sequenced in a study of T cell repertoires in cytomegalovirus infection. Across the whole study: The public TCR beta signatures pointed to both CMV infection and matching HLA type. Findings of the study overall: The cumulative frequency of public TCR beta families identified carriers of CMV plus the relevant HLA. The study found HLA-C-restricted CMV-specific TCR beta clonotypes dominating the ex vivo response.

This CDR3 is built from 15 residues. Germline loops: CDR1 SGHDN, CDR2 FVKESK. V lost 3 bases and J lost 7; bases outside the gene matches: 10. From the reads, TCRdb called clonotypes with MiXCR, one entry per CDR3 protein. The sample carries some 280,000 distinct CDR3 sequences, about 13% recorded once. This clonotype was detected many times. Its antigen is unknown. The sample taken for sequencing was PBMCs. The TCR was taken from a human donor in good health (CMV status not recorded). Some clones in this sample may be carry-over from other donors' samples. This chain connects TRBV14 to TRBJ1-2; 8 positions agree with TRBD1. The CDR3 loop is CASSHEGQGIRGYTF. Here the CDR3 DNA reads TGTGCCAGCAGCCACGAAGGACAGGGTATTCGTGGCTACACCTTC.